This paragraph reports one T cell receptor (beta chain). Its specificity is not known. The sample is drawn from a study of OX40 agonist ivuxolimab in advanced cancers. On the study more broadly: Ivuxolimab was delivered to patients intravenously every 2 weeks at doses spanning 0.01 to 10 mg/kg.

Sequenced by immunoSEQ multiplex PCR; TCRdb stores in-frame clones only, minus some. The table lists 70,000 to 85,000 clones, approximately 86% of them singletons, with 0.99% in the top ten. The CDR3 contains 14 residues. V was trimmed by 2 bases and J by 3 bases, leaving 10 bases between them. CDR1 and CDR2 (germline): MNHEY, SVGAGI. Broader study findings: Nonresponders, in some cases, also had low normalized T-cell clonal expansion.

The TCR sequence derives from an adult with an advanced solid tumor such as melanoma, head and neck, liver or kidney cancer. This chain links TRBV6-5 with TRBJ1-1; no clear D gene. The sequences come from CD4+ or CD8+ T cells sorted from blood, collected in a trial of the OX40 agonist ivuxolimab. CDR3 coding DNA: TGTGCCAGCAGTTACGTAGGGAGTGACACTGAAGCTTTCTTT. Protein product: CASSYVGSDTEAFF.